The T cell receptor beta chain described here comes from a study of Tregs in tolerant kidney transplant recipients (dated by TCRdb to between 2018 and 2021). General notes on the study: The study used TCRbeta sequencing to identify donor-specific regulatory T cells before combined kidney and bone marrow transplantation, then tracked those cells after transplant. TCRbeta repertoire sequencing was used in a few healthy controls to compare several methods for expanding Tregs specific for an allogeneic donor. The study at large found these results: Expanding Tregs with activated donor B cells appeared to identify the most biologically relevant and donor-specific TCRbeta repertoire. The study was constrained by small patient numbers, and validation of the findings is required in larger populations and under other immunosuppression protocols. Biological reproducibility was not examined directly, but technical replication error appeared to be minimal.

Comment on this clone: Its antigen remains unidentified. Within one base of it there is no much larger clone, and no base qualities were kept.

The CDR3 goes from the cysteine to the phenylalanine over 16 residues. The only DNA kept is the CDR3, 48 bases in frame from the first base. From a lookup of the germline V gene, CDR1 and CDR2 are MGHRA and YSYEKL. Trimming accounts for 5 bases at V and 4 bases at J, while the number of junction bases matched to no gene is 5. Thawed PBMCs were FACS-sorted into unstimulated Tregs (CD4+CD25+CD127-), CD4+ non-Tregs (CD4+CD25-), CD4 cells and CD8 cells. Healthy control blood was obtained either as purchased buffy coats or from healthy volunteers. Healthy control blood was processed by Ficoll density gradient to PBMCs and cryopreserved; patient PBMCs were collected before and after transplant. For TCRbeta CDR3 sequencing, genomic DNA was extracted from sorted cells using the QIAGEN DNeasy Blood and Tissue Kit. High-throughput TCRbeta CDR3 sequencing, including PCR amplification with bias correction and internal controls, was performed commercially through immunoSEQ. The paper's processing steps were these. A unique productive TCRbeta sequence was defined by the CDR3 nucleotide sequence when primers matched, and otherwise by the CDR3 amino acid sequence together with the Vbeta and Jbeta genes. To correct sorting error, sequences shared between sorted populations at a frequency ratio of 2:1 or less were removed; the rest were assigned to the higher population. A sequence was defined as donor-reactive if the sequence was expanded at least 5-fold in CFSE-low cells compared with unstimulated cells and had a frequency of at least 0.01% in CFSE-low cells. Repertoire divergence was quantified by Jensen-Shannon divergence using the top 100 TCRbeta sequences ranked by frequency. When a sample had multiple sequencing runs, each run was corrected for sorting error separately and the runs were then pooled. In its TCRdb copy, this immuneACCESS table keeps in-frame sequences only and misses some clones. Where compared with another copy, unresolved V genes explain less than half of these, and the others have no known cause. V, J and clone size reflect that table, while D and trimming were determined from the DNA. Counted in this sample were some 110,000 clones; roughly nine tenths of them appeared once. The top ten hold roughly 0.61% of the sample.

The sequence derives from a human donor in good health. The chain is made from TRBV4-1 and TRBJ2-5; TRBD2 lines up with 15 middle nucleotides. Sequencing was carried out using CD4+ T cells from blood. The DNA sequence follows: TGCGCCAGCAGCAGGGGACTAGCGGGGGGCGGAGAGACCCAGTACTTC. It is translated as CASSRGLAGGGETQYF.